These 30 T cell receptor beta chains came from one sample sequenced in a study of cytomegalovirus exposure and HLA in healthy donors (dated by TCRdb to 2016 to 2017). The method was the immunoSEQ multiplex PCR assay. For the multiplex PCR, a mixture combining 60 forward primers for TCR Vbeta segments and 13 reverse primers for TCR Jbeta segments was used. In its TCRdb copy, this immuneACCESS table keeps in-frame sequences only and misses some clones. Where compared with another copy, unresolved V genes explain less than half of these, and the others have no known cause. This sample is represented by over 50,000 clones; approximately 83% of them were singletons. Clones ranked in the top ten supply 1.5% to 2% of the sample. The sample taken for sequencing was PBMCs. These receptors originate from a man between 35 and 55 years old in good health and CMV-seronegative.

The V call is TRBV5-4, the J call TRBJ2-2, with 7 positions matching TRBD2. There are 16 residues in the CDR3. CDR1 and CDR2 (germline): SGHNT, YYREEE (reference sequence). The V segment lost 0 bases and the J segment 3 bases; nucleotides outside the gene matches: 5. CDR3 in amino acids: CASSLGGGRYTGELFF. CDR3 nucleotides: TGTGCCAGCAGCTTGGGGGGGGGACGGTACACCGGGGAGCTGTTTTTT.

V is TRBV6-6 and J is TRBJ2-5, with 9 bases that match TRBD2. The last part of the DNA fits TRBJ2-7 better; the J call may be wrong. This CDR3 is 13 amino acids long. Germline V gene sequence: CDR1 MNHNY, CDR2 SVGAGI (reference sequence). The CDR3: CAGSPGLAYEQYF. In nucleotides, the CDR3 is TGTGCCGGCTCACCGGGACTAGCTTACGAGCAGTACTTC.

This chain links TRBV4-3 with TRBJ1-2, with a weak D call TRBD1 (6 bases). Germline-derived CDR1 and CDR2 are LGHNA and YSLEER. This CDR3 is 14 amino acids long. The V and J ends lost 0 bases and 4 bases respectively, with 9 bases between them. The CDR3 loop is CASSQDARGYGYTF. CDR3 bases: TGCGCCAGCAGCCAAGATGCCAGGGGCTATGGCTACACCTTC.

J is TRBJ1-2 and V is TRBV4-2, with TRBD1 as a possible D gene (5 bases). There are 17 residues in the CDR3. The V gene lost 6 bases and the J gene lost 3 bases, with 23 bases spanning the gap. CDR1 and CDR2 from the germline V gene are LGHNA and YNFKEQ. CDR3 region: CASSPFLSRQTHYGYTF. DNA for the CDR3: TGTGCCAGCAGTCCTTTTCTTAGTAGACAGACCCACTATGGCTACACCTTC.

The chain combines TRBV11-3 with TRBJ2-2, with D tentatively TRBD2 (7 bases). This CDR3 comprises 17 residues. Per the germline V gene, CDR1 is SGHNT and CDR2 is YENEEA. Between the trimmed V and J ends, which lost 5 bases and 2 bases, there was a span of 18 bases. The CDR3 spells CASSLGGGGSNTGELFF. Here the CDR3 DNA reads TGTGCCAGCAGCCTTGGAGGGGGGGGGAGTAACACCGGGGAGCTGTTTTTT.

V is TRBV7-6 and J is TRBJ1-5; D perhaps matches TRBD1 (5 bases). The CDR3 consists of 15 residues. V lost 3 bases and J 5 bases, leaving 14 bases between the germline ends. CDR1 is SGHVS and CDR2 is FNYEAQ in the germline V gene. The CDR3 region is CASSLEGRGDQPQHF. The CDR3 DNA is TGTGCCAGCAGCTTGGAGGGGCGAGGGGATCAGCCCCAGCATTTT. Full variable domain (outside the CDR3, taken from reference TRBV7-6 and TRBJ1-5): GAGVSQSPRYKVTKRGQDVALRCDPISGHVSLYWYRQALGQGPEFLTYFNYEAQQDKSGLPNDRFSAERPEGSISTLTIQRTEQRDSAMYRCASSLEGRGDQPQHFGDGTRLSIL.

The chain is built from TRBV15 and TRBJ1-5, with no clear D. V was trimmed by 1 base and J by 4 bases, leaving 14 bases between them. The germline gives CDR1 LNHNV, CDR2 YYDKDF (reference sequence). The CDR3 consists of 16 residues. CDR3 bases: TGTGCCACCAGCAGAGGTTCGTGGACTGCTAATCAGCCCCAGCATTTT. Translation: CATSRGSWTANQPQHF. The full variable domain, rest sourced from reference TRBV15 and TRBJ1-5, is DAMVIQNPRYQVTQFGKPVTLSCSQTLNHNVMYWYQQKSSQAPKLLFHYYDKDFNNEADTPDNFQSRRPNTSFCFLDIRSPGLGDTAMYLCATSRGSWTANQPQHFGDGTRLSIL.

Only a few counts were recorded for this clone. The chain is built from TRBV5-6 and TRBJ2-7, with 7 bases fitting TRBD1. This CDR3 region has 11 residues. Losses at the gene ends were 3 bases for V and 12 bases for J; bases not matched to a gene: 6. Germline assignment: CDR1 SGHDT and CDR2 YYEEEE. In nucleotides, the CDR3 is TGTGCCAGCAGCTCCCGACGGGACAGGTACTTC. Encoded protein: CASSSRRDRYF.

This clone turned up a few times. The J gene is TRBJ1-3, the V gene TRBV5-6; 7 bases are shared with TRBD1. With 5 bases clipped from V and 7 bases from J, the junction kept 6 bases outside the gene matches. CDR1 is SGHDT and CDR2 is YYEEEE in the germline V gene. The CDR3 runs 13 residues. The DNA for the CDR3 is TGTGCCAGCAGTCGACAGGGCTGGAACACCATATATTTT. The encoded protein is CASSRQGWNTIYF.

The chain combines TRBV19 with TRBJ1-1, with D unclear. CDR1 is LNHDA, CDR2 SQIVND, per germline (reference sequence). There are 17 residues in the CDR3. Deletions cut 6 bases from V and 1 base from J, with 21 bases between. The CDR3 DNA sequence: TGTGCCAGTAGAAAGAGGCCCGGGGAGAGAGGGAACACTGAAGCTTTCTTT. Translating gives CASRKRPGERGNTEAFF. Drawing the rest from reference TRBV19 and TRBJ1-1, the complete variable domain is DGGITQSPKYLFRKEGQNVTLSCEQNLNHDAMYWYRQDPGQGLRLIYYSQIVNDFQKGDIAEGYSVSREKKESFPLTVTSAQKNPTAFYLCASRKRPGERGNTEAFFGQGTRLTVV.

This rearrangement joins TRBV10-2 to TRBJ2-3, with TRBD2 identical over 11 bases. The CDR3 has 15 amino acids. The J segment lost 6 bases and the V segment lost 2 bases, leaving 4 bases of the junction unmatched. Germline-derived CDR1 and CDR2 are WSHSY and SAAADI. In DNA form, the CDR3 reads TGCGCCAGCAGTGAGAGTAGCGGGGGGGCTGATACGCAGTATTTT. Protein product: CASSESSGGADTQYF.

The chain uses TRBV6-5 and TRBJ1-2; TRBD1 aligns across 8 bases. V lost 10 bases, J lost 2 bases, and 6 bases stayed unmatched. This CDR3 contains 13 residues. The V gene's germline CDR1 is MNHEY and CDR2 SVGAGI. The CDR3 protein is CATRQGTNYGYTF. In nucleotides, the CDR3 is TGTGCCACCCGACAGGGGACAAACTATGGCTACACCTTC.

V and J are TRBV19 and TRBJ2-3, with unresolved D. The ends were cut back, 6 bases at V and 0 bases at J, with 7 bases in the middle. Germline V lookup: CDR1 LNHDA, CDR2 SQIVND (reference sequence). The CDR3 totals 13 residues. CDR3 sequence (DNA): TGTGCCAGTAGGCCTACTAGCACAGATACGCAGTATTTT. Its protein is CASRPTSTDTQYF.

This chain joins TRBV29-1 and TRBJ2-2; 9 bases agree with TRBD1. This CDR3 region has 16 residues. In germline, CDR1 is SQVTM, CDR2 ANQGSEA. Trimming at V came to 7 bases and at J to 6 bases, leaving 15 bases not matched to a gene. The CDR3 sequence: CSANDRDRDSSGELFF. The DNA of the CDR3 is TGCAGCGCCAATGACCGGGACAGGGATTCCTCCGGGGAGCTGTTTTTT.

The chain uses TRBV11-2 and TRBJ2-3; D is uncertain. The CDR3 is 13 residues long. The germline gives CDR1 SGHAT, CDR2 FQNNGV. V was pared by 5 bases and J by 2 bases, with 8 bases between. The CDR3 region has the DNA TGTGCCAGCAGCCGAGAATTCACAGATACGCAGTATTTT. Amino acid sequence: CASSREFTDTQYF. The variable domain in full, completed from reference TRBV11-2 and TRBJ2-3, reads EAGVAQSPRYKIIEKRQSVAFWCNPISGHATLYWYQQILGQGPKLLIQFQNNGVVDDSQLPKDRFSAERLKGVDSTLKIQPAKLEDSAVYLCASSREFTDTQYFGPGTRLTVL.

J is TRBJ2-2 and V is TRBV5-1; perhaps TRBD1 as D (6 bases). Germline CDR1 and CDR2: SGHRS and YFSETQ. The ends were cut back, 0 bases at V and 4 bases at J, with 10 bases in the middle. The CDR3 has 15 amino acids. CDR3 in amino acids: CASSLAAGATGELFF. CDR3 DNA sequence: TGCGCCAGCAGCTTGGCGGCAGGGGCCACCGGGGAGCTGTTTTTT.

V is TRBV5-1 and J is TRBJ2-1, with 8 bases lining up with TRBD1. Germline V lookup: CDR1 SGHRS, CDR2 YFSETQ. Trimming at V came to 0 bases and at J to 8 bases, leaving 7 bases not matched to a gene. CDR3 length: 15 amino acids. CDR3 DNA sequence: TGCGCCAGCAGCTTGGAGAGACAGGGGTTAGATGAGCAGTTCTTC. Amino acids: CASSLERQGLDEQFF.

This clone was found a few times. The gene calls are TRBV5-6 and TRBJ2-7; possibly TRBD1 for D (6 bases). The V gene's germline CDR1 is SGHDT and CDR2 YYEEEE. The CDR3 sequence is 14 residues long. The ends were cut back, 3 bases at V and 2 bases at J, with 12 bases in the middle. CDR3 nucleotide sequence: TGTGCCAGCAGCTGGGGACATGGGACCTACGAGCAGTACTTC. Translation gives CASSWGHGTYEQYF.

The gene calls are TRBV4-2 and TRBJ2-1, with 10 bases matching TRBD2. This CDR3 comprises 16 residues. Losses at the gene ends were 4 bases for V and 4 bases for J; bases not matched to a gene: 7. CDR1 and CDR2 (germline): LGHNA, YNFKEQ. The CDR3 sequence is CASSLKSGGDYNEQFF. As DNA, the CDR3 is TGTGCCAGCAGCCTGAAGAGCGGGGGGGATTACAATGAGCAGTTCTTC.

In nucleotides, the CDR3 is TGCGCCAGCAGTGAGTCGAGGGCGTATGGCTACACCTTC. Its translation: CASSESRAYGYTF. The chain links TRBV10-2 to TRBJ1-2, with no clear D. The V end was cut by 0 bases, the J end by 5 bases, with 7 bases between. CDR1 is WSHSY and CDR2 is SAAADI in the germline V gene. The CDR3 has 13 amino acids.

The chain uses TRBV6-1 and TRBJ1-1; D gene ambiguous. Germline values: CDR1 MNHNS, CDR2 SASEGT. CDR3 size: 14 residues. The V and J ends lost 6 bases and 5 bases respectively, with 16 bases between them. Written as DNA, the CDR3 is TGTGCCAGCAGATCCGGAGCAGGCGGGACTGAAGCTTTCTTT. Protein product: CASRSGAGGTEAFF.

V gene TRBV29-1 combines with J gene TRBJ2-3, with TRBD2 matching 7 bases. This CDR3 is 14 amino acids long. Per germline, CDR1 SQVTM and CDR2 ANQGSEA. J was trimmed by 1 base and V by 4 bases; bases with no gene match: 5. The CDR3 here is CSVGLSGGTDTQYF. The DNA for the CDR3 is TGCAGCGTTGGGTTGAGCGGGGGCACAGATACGCAGTATTTT.

The chain uses TRBV6-4 and TRBJ1-1; TRBD1 aligns across 7 bases. The CDR3 contains 13 residues. Trimming took 5 bases from V and 4 from J; bases not matched to a gene: 4. The germline V gene has CDR1 MRHNA and CDR2 SNTAGT. The CDR3 DNA is TGTGCCAGCAGTAGAGACAGGGCCACTGAAGCTTTCTTT. Its protein is CASSRDRATEAFF.

V usage is TRBV7-2 and J usage is TRBJ2-7, with 8 bases fitting TRBD2. There are 14 residues in the CDR3. CDR1 and CDR2 from the germline V gene are SGHTA and FQGNSA. V was clipped by 7 bases and J by 0 bases; unmatched bases: 5. DNA for the CDR3: TGTGCCAGCACCCGCGGGGGGCGCTCCTACGAGCAGTACTTC. This sequence encodes CASTRGGRSYEQYF.

This sequence joins TRBV29-1 and TRBJ2-1, with D unresolved. V gave up 2 bases and J gave up 6 bases, with 8 bases separating them. This CDR3 has 12 residues. Germline-derived CDR1 and CDR2 are SQVTM and ANQGSEA. The CDR3, as DNA: TGCAGCGTTGAAATCCTATCCAATGAGCAGTTCTTC. Translated: CSVEILSNEQFF.

The chain employs TRBV5-1 and TRBJ2-2, with TRBD1 matching over 7 bases. Germline trimming cut 2 bases from V and 0 bases from J; bases unmatched to any gene: 1. The germline CDR1 and CDR2 sequences are SGHRS and YFSETQ. The CDR3 is made up of 15 amino acids. DNA for the CDR3: TGCGCCAGCAGCTTCGGACAGGCGAACACCGGGGAGCTGTTTTTT. It encodes CASSFGQANTGELFF.

The rearrangement joins TRBV4-3 to TRBJ2-3; 11 bases match TRBD2. J lost 0 bases, V lost 3 bases, and 2 bases had no gene match. Germline V gene sequence: CDR1 LGHNA, CDR2 YSLEER. CDR3 length: 16 amino acids. CDR3 sequence: CASSQGLAASTDTQYF. The CDR3 bases are TGCGCCAGCAGCCAGGGACTAGCGGCTAGCACAGATACGCAGTATTTT.

The chain employs TRBV21-1 and TRBJ2-5; the table's D gene call, TRBD2, was not cross checked with the DNA. TRBV21-1 is flagged as a pseudogene. The CDR3 has 15 residues. The CDR3 DNA reads TGTGCCAGCCGCACTCGGGGGGGCCTGTTTGGGACCCAGTACTTC. This codes for CASRTRGGLFGTQYF.

The CDR3 sequence is CASSPVRASSMPYNEQFF. The DNA of the CDR3 is TGCGCCAGCAGCCCCGTTAGAGCATCGTCCATGCCCTACAATGAGCAGTTCTTC. This chain joins TRBV4-1 and TRBJ2-1; D ambiguous. The CDR3 is 18 amino acids. The V gene's germline CDR1 is MGHRA and CDR2 YSYEKL. V was cut by 4 bases and J by 2 bases, with 21 bases left in between.

The V gene is TRBV27, the J gene TRBJ1-5; 8 bases map to TRBD1. The CDR3 is 15 residues long. Trimming at V came to 5 bases and at J to 3 bases, leaving 6 bases not matched to a gene. In germline, CDR1 is MNHEY, CDR2 SMNVEV (reference sequence). This CDR3 is CASSAGTGPNQPQHF. The CDR3 DNA reads TGTGCCAGCAGTGCTGGGACAGGCCCCAATCAGCCCCAGCATTTT.